The next 32 T cell receptor beta chains were all read from a single sample in a study of blood T cell repertoires in COVID-19. The data were produced by immunoSEQ multiplex PCR, yet TCRdb's version contains in-frame clones alone and is incomplete. The repertoire consists of around 100,000 clones, with roughly nine tenths occurring once and the leading ten covering about 4.8%. Sequenced input: peripheral blood. The source of these receptors is a man in his 60s with COVID-19, enrolled during active disease.

This chain joins TRBV6-1 and TRBJ2-3; 9 bases are a match to TRBD1. CDR3 size: 16 residues. From germline, CDR1 is MNHNS and CDR2 SASEGT. J was trimmed by 4 bases and V by 4 bases; bases with no gene match: 9. The chain's CDR3 is CASSAGTGTLADTQYF. The CDR3 DNA is TGTGCCAGCAGTGCCGGGACAGGGACCCTCGCAGATACGCAGTATTTT.

This chain joins TRBV7-2 and TRBJ1-2; no clear D. The CDR3 spans 13 residues. The germline V and J ends were trimmed by 1 base and 4 bases, with 7 bases remaining between them. The germline CDR1 and CDR2 sequences are SGHTA and FQGNSA. The CDR3: CASSLGRRYGYTF. Here the CDR3 DNA reads TGTGCCAGCAGCTTAGGCAGGCGCTATGGCTACACCTTC.

This rearrangement joins TRBV6-5 to TRBJ1-5; 9 bases map to TRBD1. V shed 5 bases and J 2 bases; nucleotides not matched to a gene: 4. CDR1 is MNHEY and CDR2 is SVGAGI in the germline V gene. This CDR3 comprises 15 residues. The chain's CDR3 is CASSHRGRRNQPQHF. DNA of the CDR3: TGTGCCAGCAGTCACAGGGGGCGCCGCAATCAGCCCCAGCATTTT.

The V call is TRBV9, the J call TRBJ2-2; TRBD2 agrees at 8 bases. Trimming at V came to 6 bases and at J to 4 bases, leaving 5 bases not matched to a gene. Germline-derived CDR1 and CDR2 are SGDLS and YYNGEE. This CDR3 region has 14 residues. CDR3 sequence: CASTEAGATGELFF. DNA for the CDR3: TGTGCCAGCACGGAAGCGGGAGCCACCGGGGAGCTGTTTTTT.

The gene calls are TRBV11-2 and TRBJ2-5; D might be TRBD2 (5 bases). The CDR3 sequence is 14 residues long. Trimming took off 5 bases at V and 7 bases at J, with 17 bases between the two ends. The germline CDR1 and CDR2 sequences are SGHAT and FQNNGV. DNA for the CDR3: TGTGCCAGCAGCCAGATGGGCGGGTCATGGACCCAGTACTTC. Its translation: CASSQMGGSWTQYF.

The gene calls are TRBV7-3 and TRBJ1-3, with D possibly TRBD1 on 6 matching bases. V was clipped by 5 bases and J by 4 bases, with 12 bases between them. Germline CDR1 SGHTA, CDR2 FQGTGA. This CDR3 has 14 residues. The CDR3 coding sequence is TGTGCCAGCAGCGAATGGGGGCGAGGAAACACCATATATTTT. This encodes CASSEWGRGNTIYF.

The V gene is TRBV18, the J gene TRBJ1-6; D ambiguous. The germline V gene encodes CDR1 KGHSH and CDR2 LQKENI. The CDR3 length is 15 residues. V dropped 2 bases and J dropped 7 bases, with 12 bases sitting between them. CDR3 DNA sequence: TGTGCCAGCTCACCAGAGGAGGGAGGGAATTCACCCCTCCACTTT. The encoded protein is CASSPEEGGNSPLHF.

This clone is a singleton in its sample. The gene calls are TRBV6-5 and TRBJ1-3, with 7 bases that match TRBD1. Germline V gene lookup returns CDR1 MNHEY and CDR2 SVGAGI. V trimming: 7 bases; J trimming: 1 base; junction bases outside the gene matches: 4. The length of the CDR3 is 14 residues. For the CDR3, the DNA is TGTGCCAGCACCGAGACAGGGTCTGGAAACACCATATATTTT. Translated, it gives CASTETGSGNTIYF.

V is TRBV13 and J is TRBJ2-7, with 8 bases fitting TRBD2. Germline loops: CDR1 PRHDT, CDR2 FYEKMQ (reference sequence). Germline trimming cut 2 bases from V and 1 base from J; bases unmatched to any gene: 7. CDR3 size: 16 residues. As DNA, the CDR3 is TGTGCCAGCAGCTTATTGTCGGCGGGAGGTTCCTACGAGCAGTACTTC. It specifies CASSLLSAGGSYEQYF.

The V gene is TRBV7-6, the J gene TRBJ2-7; 16 bases fit TRBD2. Trimming cost V 4 bases and J 4 bases; bases outside gene matches: 7. Germline CDR1 and CDR2: SGHVS and FNYEAQ. The CDR3 consists of 17 residues. In DNA form, the CDR3 reads TGTGCCAGCAGCTCGGGACTAGCGGGAGGGCCAAGATACGAGCAGTACTTC. Amino acid sequence: CASSSGLAGGPRYEQYF.

This clone was detected only once. The genes are TRBV5-1 and TRBJ2-7; 7 bases are a match to TRBD1. Per germline, CDR1 SGHRS and CDR2 YFSETQ. V gave up 2 bases and J gave up 2 bases; unmatched junction bases: 13. The CDR3 runs to 17 residues. The CDR3 spells CASSFGPRRQGTYEQYF. Written as DNA, the CDR3 is TGCGCCAGCAGCTTTGGACCCCGAAGACAGGGAACCTACGAGCAGTACTTC.

There are a few counts of this clone. This chain uses TRBV7-8 with TRBJ2-1; TRBD2 aligns across 12 bases. CDR1 is SGHVS, CDR2 FQNEAQ, per germline. V shed 5 bases, J shed 8 bases, and the junction held 10 bases outside the gene matches. CDR3 length equals 16 residues. CDR3 loop: CASSPLTSGRGDEQFF. The CDR3 nucleotides read TGTGCCAGCAGCCCCCTGACTAGCGGGAGAGGGGATGAGCAGTTCTTC.

The rearrangement joins TRBV14 to TRBJ2-5, with D possibly being TRBD1 (5 bases). CDR1 is SGHDN, CDR2 FVKESK, per germline. There are 14 residues in the CDR3. V was shortened by 3 bases and J by 0 bases, with 8 bases between the two germline ends. The CDR3 sequence is CASSHTGYQETQYF. In DNA form, the CDR3 reads TGTGCCAGCAGCCACACAGGATACCAAGAGACCCAGTACTTC. The variable domain in full, completed from reference TRBV14 and TRBJ2-5, reads EAGVTQFPSHSVIEKGQTVTLRCDPISGHDNLYWYRRVMGKEIKFLLHFVKESKQDESGMPNNRFLAERTGGTYSTLKVQPAELEDSGVYFCASSHTGYQETQYFGPGTRLLVL.

V usage is TRBV6-5 and J usage is TRBJ1-5; no reliable D call. Per germline, CDR1 MNHEY and CDR2 SVGAGI. The CDR3 consists of 13 residues. V lost 2 bases and J 4 bases, leaving 6 bases between the germline ends. CDR3 DNA sequence: TGTGCCAGCAGTTACATGGAGAATCAGCCCCAGCATTTT. It encodes CASSYMENQPQHF.

CDR3 coding DNA: TGTGCCAGTAGTATAGATCTCGAGTACGAGCAGTACTTC. Translating gives CASSIDLEYEQYF. The chain carries TRBV19 and TRBJ2-7, with D uncertain. In germline, CDR1 is LNHDA, CDR2 SQIVND (reference sequence). Trimming stripped 0 bases from V and 4 bases from J, with 7 bases between. CDR3 length: 13 amino acids.

The gene calls are TRBV11-1 and TRBJ1-5; D ambiguous. The germline V and J ends were trimmed by 5 bases and 9 bases, with 14 bases remaining between them. Germline-derived CDR1 and CDR2 are SGHAT and FQDESV (reference sequence). This CDR3 has 13 residues. In DNA form, the CDR3 reads TGTGCCAGCAGCCAATCAGCACAGCTGCCCCAGCATTTT. Translated: CASSQSAQLPQHF. Based on the CDR3 plus reference TRBV11-1 and TRBJ1-5, the full variable domain is EAEVAQSPRYKITEKSQAVAFWCDPISGHATLYWYRQILGQGPELLVQFQDESVVDDSQLPKDRFSAERLKGVDSTLKIQPAELGDSAMYLCASSQSAQLPQHFGDGTRLSIL.

The chain joins TRBV4-2 to TRBJ2-5, with 9 bases lining up with TRBD1. CDR3 length equals 19 residues. Germline CDR1 LGHNA, CDR2 YNFKEQ. Germline trimming cut 4 bases from V and 3 bases from J; bases unmatched to any gene: 18. DNA of the CDR3: TGTGCCAGCAGCCCAGGTCAATTTGGGACAGGGTTGATGGAAGAGACCCAGTACTTC. This sequence encodes CASSPGQFGTGLMEETQYF.

The chain carries TRBV7-9 and TRBJ1-1; 7 bases align to TRBD1. There are 17 residues in the CDR3. Trimming cost V 3 bases and J 2 bases; bases outside gene matches: 12. The germline V gene has CDR1 SEHNR and CDR2 FQNEAQ (reference sequence). The CDR3 protein is CASSLGTLTGHNTEAFF. The CDR3 region has the DNA TGTGCCAGCAGCTTGGGGACCTTGACAGGGCACAACACTGAAGCTTTCTTT.

This clone occurred a few times. The chain is built from TRBV10-3 and TRBJ2-5, with 9 bases identical to TRBD1. The CDR3 loop spans 16 amino acids. Germline-derived CDR1 and CDR2 are ENHRY and SYGVKD. The J segment lost 5 bases and the V segment lost 5 bases, leaving 12 bases of the junction unmatched. CDR3 residues: CAISNGGQGYEETQYF. CDR3 DNA sequence: TGTGCCATCAGTAATGGGGGACAGGGCTATGAGGAGACCCAGTACTTC.

The chain has TRBV5-1 and TRBJ1-1, with a tentative D call TRBD1 (6 bases). V lost 3 bases and J 1 base, leaving 13 bases between the germline ends. The V gene's germline CDR1 is SGHRS and CDR2 YFSETQ. CDR3 length: 15 amino acids. The CDR3 DNA sequence: TGCGCCAGCAGCTCCTCTCCGGGACAGAACACTGAAGCTTTCTTT. Residues: CASSSSPGQNTEAFF.

CDR3 in DNA: TGCAGCGTTGGGGGACAGGAGAACTATGGCTACACCTTC. Translation gives CSVGGQENYGYTF. The chain has TRBV29-1 and TRBJ1-2; TRBD1 matches 8 bases. The CDR3 runs to 13 residues. Germline assignment: CDR1 SQVTM and CDR2 ANQGSEA. J gave up 2 bases and V 4 bases, and 3 bases lay outside the gene matches.

The chain uses TRBV7-9 and TRBJ2-7, with a possible D match to TRBD1 (8 bases). The CDR3 extends over 14 amino acids. V was trimmed by 5 bases and J by 6 bases, leaving 17 bases between them. Looked up from germline, CDR1 is SEHNR and CDR2 is FQNEAQ (reference sequence). The CDR3: CASSPRTGRVEQYF. Here the CDR3 DNA reads TGTGCCAGCAGCCCGAGGACAGGGAGGGTCGAGCAGTACTTC.

The V gene is TRBV5-1, the J gene TRBJ2-7, with D maybe TRBD2 (5 bases). The CDR3 loop spans 17 amino acids. V was pared by 0 bases and J by 5 bases, with 21 bases between. Germline V gene data show CDR1 as SGHRS and CDR2 as YFSETQ. The CDR3 coding sequence is TGCGCCAGCAGCTTGGTAGGCGGGCCGTCGGGGTTGGACGAGCAGTACTTC. This codes for CASSLVGGPSGLDEQYF. The full variable domain, in which reference TRBV5-1 and TRBJ2-7 provide the parts outside the CDR3, is KAGVTQTPRYLIKTRGQQVTLSCSPISGHRSVSWYQQTPGQGLQFLFEYFSETQRNKGNFPGRFSGRQFSNSRSEMNVSTLELGDSALYLCASSLVGGPSGLDEQYFGPGTRLTVT.

This chain joins TRBV9 and TRBJ1-2, with TRBD1 identical over 8 bases. The ends lost 0 bases at V and 3 bases at J; junction bases unmatched: 4. There are 15 residues in the CDR3. From germline, CDR1 is SGDLS and CDR2 YYNGEE. The CDR3 protein is CASSVGTGQDYGYTF. The CDR3 DNA is TGTGCCAGCAGCGTAGGCACGGGACAGGACTATGGCTACACCTTC.

The chain recombines TRBV27 with TRBJ2-3; the match to TRBD1 covers 7 bases. Germline lookup yields CDR1 MNHEY and CDR2 SMNVEV (reference sequence). The length of the CDR3 is 15 residues. V trimming: 1 base; J trimming: 3 bases; junction bases outside the gene matches: 4. The CDR3, as DNA: TGTGCCAGCAGTTTATACAGGGGTGGAACAGATACGCAGTATTTT. Protein sequence: CASSLYRGGTDTQYF.

The chain uses TRBV10-3 and TRBJ2-3; TRBD1 matches at 8 bases. The CDR3 is 15 residues long. The germline V gene has CDR1 ENHRY and CDR2 SYGVKD. Trimming removed 4 bases from V and 0 bases from J; junction bases left unmatched: 3. This CDR3 reads CAISVQGASTDTQYF. The CDR3 DNA reads TGTGCCATCAGTGTCCAGGGGGCTAGCACAGATACGCAGTATTTT.

The chain links TRBV24-1 to TRBJ2-7; 8 bases align to TRBD2. Losses at the gene ends were 5 bases for V and 1 base for J; bases not matched to a gene: 12. Germline values: CDR1 KGHDR, CDR2 SFDVKD. CDR3 length equals 17 residues. The CDR3: CATSGSSGSSNSYEQYF. The CDR3 DNA reads TGTGCCACCAGTGGATCTAGCGGGTCCTCCAATTCCTACGAGCAGTACTTC.

This rearrangement joins TRBV7-8 to TRBJ1-4, with 8 bases that match TRBD1. V shed 5 bases, J shed 5 bases, and the junction held 4 bases outside the gene matches. The CDR3 is made up of 14 amino acids. Germline V lookup: CDR1 SGHVS, CDR2 FQNEAQ. The CDR3 protein is CASSPNRGNEKLFF. The CDR3 bases are TGTGCCAGCAGCCCGAACAGGGGGAATGAAAAACTGTTTTTT.

The chain employs TRBV27 and TRBJ2-1; D not certain. Germline V gives CDR1 MNHEY, CDR2 SMNVEV (reference sequence). V gave up 5 bases and J gave up 1 base, with 9 bases separating them. The CDR3 has 14 residues. The CDR3 bases are TGTGCCAGCAGTGACGGGTCATCCTACAATGAGCAGTTCTTC. Protein: CASSDGSSYNEQFF.

This clone is a singleton in its sample. The gene calls are TRBV11-2 and TRBJ2-2; 13 positions match TRBD2. Germline V gene lookup returns CDR1 SGHAT and CDR2 FQNNGV. J lost 0 bases, V lost 7 bases, and 2 bases had no gene match. The CDR3 runs to 16 residues. This CDR3 is CASTTSGRANTGELFF. The DNA of the CDR3 is TGTGCCAGCACCACTAGCGGGAGGGCGAACACCGGGGAGCTGTTTTTT.

V is TRBV29-1 and J is TRBJ2-7; 7 nucleotides match TRBD1. Germline assignment: CDR1 SQVTM and CDR2 ANQGSEA. V trimming: 0 bases; J trimming: 5 bases; junction bases outside the gene matches: 10. CDR3 size: 15 residues. The CDR3 DNA is TGCAGCGTTGAAGATACGAGGCAGGGGGTAAACGAGCAGTACTTC. Amino acids: CSVEDTRQGVNEQYF.

The chain combines TRBV30 with TRBJ2-1; 13 nucleotides align to TRBD2. This CDR3 has 14 residues. CDR1 and CDR2 from the germline V gene are GTSNPN and SVGIG (reference sequence). Losses at the gene ends were 5 bases for V and 7 bases for J; bases not matched to a gene: 5. The DNA of the CDR3 is TGTGCCTGGGTTGGACTAGCGGGAGTTAATGAGCAGTTCTTC. Translating it yields CAWVGLAGVNEQFF.